A single TCR beta chain is shown here with its context. Its antigen remains unknown. Patients all relapsed after autologous stem cell transplantation, and there was variation in brentuximab vedotin exposure. Responses achieved at best were complete response, partial response or progressive disease. Germline lookup yields CDR1 GTSNPN and CDR2 SVGIG (reference sequence). The CDR3 has 13 amino acids. Trimming left V 1 base short and J 4 bases short, with 9 bases between. These data come from a study of PD-1 blockade in classical Hodgkin lymphoma. Study results and limitations: Complete responders' diversity at baseline resembled that of newly diagnosed patients.

Produced via immunoSEQ multiplex PCR; TCRdb's table is partial and in-frame only. Of tens of thousands of clones in the sample, roughly two thirds were seen once. This sequence was found in a human donor with classical Hodgkin lymphoma. This material consisted of peripheral blood mononuclear cells (PBMCs), taken at baseline. This rearrangement joins TRBV30 to TRBJ2-3, with TRBD1 as a possible D gene (5 bases). CDR3 sequence: CAWSGRTSDTQYF. Written as DNA, the CDR3 is TGTGCCTGGAGTGGACGGACATCAGATACGCAGTATTTT.